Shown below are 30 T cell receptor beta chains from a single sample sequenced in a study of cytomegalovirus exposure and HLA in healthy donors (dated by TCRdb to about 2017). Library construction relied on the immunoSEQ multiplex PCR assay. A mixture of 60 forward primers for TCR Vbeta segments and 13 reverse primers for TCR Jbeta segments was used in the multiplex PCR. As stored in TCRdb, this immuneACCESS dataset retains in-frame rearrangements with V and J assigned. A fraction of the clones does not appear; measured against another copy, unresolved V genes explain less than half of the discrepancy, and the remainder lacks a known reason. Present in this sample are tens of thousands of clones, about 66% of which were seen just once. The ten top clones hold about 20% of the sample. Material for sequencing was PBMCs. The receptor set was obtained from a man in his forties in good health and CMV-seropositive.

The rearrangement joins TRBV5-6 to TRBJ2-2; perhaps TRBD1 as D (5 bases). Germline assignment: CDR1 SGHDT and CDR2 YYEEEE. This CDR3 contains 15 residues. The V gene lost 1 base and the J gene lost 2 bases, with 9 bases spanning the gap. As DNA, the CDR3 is TGTGCCAGCAGCTTGAGCAGGGCCAACACCGGGGAGCTGTTTTTT. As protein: CASSLSRANTGELFF.

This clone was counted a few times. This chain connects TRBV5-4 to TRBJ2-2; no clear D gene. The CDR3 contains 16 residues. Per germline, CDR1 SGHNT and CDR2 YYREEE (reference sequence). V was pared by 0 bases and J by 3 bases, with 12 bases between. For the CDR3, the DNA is TGTGCCAGCAGCTTGGGAATACGGTCGCACACCGGGGAGCTGTTTTTT. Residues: CASSLGIRSHTGELFF.

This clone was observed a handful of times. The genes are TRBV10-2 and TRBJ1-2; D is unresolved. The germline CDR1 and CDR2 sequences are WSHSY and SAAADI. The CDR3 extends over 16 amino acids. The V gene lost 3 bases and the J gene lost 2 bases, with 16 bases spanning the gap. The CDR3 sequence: CASSESRAAVNYGYTF. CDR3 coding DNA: TGCGCCAGCAGTGAATCGAGGGCCGCAGTCAACTATGGCTACACCTTC.

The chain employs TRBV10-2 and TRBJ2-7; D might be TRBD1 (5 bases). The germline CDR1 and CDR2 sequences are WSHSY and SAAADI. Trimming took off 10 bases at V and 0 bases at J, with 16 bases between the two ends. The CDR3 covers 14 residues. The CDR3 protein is CAIKQASGSYEQYF. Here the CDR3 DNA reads TGCGCCATCAAACAGGCGTCCGGCTCCTACGAGCAGTACTTC.

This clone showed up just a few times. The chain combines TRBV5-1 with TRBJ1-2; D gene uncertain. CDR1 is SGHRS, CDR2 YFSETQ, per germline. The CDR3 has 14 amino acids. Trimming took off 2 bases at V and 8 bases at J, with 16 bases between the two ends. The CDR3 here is CASSFGGWSEGYTF. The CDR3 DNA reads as TGCGCCAGCAGCTTCGGAGGGTGGTCTGAGGGCTACACCTTC. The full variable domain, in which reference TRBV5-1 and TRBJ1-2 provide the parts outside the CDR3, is KAGVTQTPRYLIKTRGQQVTLSCSPISGHRSVSWYQQTPGQGLQFLFEYFSETQRNKGNFPGRFSGRQFSNSRSEMNVSTLELGDSALYLCASSFGGWSEGYTFGSGTRLTVV.

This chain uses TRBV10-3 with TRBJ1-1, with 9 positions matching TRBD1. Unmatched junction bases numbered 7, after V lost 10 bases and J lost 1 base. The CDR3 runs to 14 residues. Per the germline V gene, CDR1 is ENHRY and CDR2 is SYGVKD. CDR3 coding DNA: TGTGCCACTAAAATGGACAGGGGGAACACTGAAGCTTTCTTT. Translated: CATKMDRGNTEAFF.

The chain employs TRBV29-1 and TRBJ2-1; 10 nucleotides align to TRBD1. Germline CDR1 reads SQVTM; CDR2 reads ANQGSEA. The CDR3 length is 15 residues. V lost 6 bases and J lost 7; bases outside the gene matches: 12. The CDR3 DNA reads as TGCAGCGTCCGGGCGGGACAGGGGAACCTTAATGAGCAGTTCTTC. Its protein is CSVRAGQGNLNEQFF.

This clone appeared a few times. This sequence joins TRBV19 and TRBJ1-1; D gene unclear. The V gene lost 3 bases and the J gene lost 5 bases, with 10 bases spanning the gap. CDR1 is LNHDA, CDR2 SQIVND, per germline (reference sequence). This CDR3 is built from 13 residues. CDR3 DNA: TGTGCCAGTAGTATCGGGGTGGGGACTGAAGCTTTCTTT. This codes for CASSIGVGTEAFF.

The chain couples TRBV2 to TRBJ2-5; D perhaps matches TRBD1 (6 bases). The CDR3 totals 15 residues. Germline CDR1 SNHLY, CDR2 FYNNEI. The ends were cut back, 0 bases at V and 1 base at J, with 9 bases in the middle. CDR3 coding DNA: TGTGCCAGCAGTGAAGCGGGGGCGGTCCAAGAGACCCAGTACTTC. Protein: CASSEAGAVQETQYF.

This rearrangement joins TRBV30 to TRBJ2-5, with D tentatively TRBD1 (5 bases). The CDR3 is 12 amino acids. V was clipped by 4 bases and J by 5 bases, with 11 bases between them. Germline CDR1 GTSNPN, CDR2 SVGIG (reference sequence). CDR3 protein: CAWTPGSETQYF. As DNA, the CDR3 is TGTGCCTGGACTCCAGGGTCCGAGACCCAGTACTTC. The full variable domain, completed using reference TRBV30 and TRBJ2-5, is SQTIHQWPATLVQPVGSPLSLECTVEGTSNPNLYWYRQAAGRGLQLLFYSVGIGQISSEVPQNLSASRPQDRQFILSSKKLLLSDSGFYLCAWTPGSETQYFGPGTRLLVL.

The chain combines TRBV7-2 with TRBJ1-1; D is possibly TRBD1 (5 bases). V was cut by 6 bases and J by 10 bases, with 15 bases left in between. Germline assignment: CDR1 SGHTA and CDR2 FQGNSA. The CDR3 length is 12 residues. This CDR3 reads CASSSPPGPAFF. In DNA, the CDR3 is TGTGCCAGCAGTTCCCCCCCAGGGCCAGCTTTCTTT.

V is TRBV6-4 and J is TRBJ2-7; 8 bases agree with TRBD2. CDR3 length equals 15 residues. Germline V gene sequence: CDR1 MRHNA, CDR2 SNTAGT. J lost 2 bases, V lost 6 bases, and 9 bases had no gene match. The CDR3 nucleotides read TGTGCCAGCAGCCCCCGGGGGGGCACTCCCTACGAGCAGTACTTC. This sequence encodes CASSPRGGTPYEQYF.

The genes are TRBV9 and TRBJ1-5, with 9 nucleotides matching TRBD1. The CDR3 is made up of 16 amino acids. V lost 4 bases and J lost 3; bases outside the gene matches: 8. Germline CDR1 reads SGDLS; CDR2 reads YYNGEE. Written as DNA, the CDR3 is TGTGCCAGCAGCCCCGGTACAGGGGGCTACAATCAGCCCCAGCATTTT. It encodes CASSPGTGGYNQPQHF.

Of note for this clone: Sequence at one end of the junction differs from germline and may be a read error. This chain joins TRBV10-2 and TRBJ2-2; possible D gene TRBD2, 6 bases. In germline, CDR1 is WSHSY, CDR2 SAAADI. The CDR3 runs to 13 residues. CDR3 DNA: TGCGCCAGCAGTGAGAACGCAGGGCGGGATCTGTTTTTT. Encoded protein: CASSENAGRDLFF.

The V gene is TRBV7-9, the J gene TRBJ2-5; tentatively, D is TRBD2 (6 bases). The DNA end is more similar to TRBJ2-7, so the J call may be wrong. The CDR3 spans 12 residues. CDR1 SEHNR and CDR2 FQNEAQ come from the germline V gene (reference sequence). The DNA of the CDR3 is TGTGCCAGCAGCTTGAGCGGGTACGAGCAGTACTTC. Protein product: CASSLSGYEQYF.

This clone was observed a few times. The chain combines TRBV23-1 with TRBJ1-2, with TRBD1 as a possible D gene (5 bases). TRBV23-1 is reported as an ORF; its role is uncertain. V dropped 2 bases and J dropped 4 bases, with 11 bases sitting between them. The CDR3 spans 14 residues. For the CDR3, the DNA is TGCGCCAGCAGTCAAGTGGCGCAGGGCTATGGCTACACCTTC. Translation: CASSQVAQGYGYTF.

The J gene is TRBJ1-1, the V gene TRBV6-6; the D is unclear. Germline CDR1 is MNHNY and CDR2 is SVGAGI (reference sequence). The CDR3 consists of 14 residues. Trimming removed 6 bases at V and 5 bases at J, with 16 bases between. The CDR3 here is CASRPARSETEAFF. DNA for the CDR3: TGTGCCAGCAGGCCCGCTAGGAGTGAGACTGAAGCTTTCTTT.

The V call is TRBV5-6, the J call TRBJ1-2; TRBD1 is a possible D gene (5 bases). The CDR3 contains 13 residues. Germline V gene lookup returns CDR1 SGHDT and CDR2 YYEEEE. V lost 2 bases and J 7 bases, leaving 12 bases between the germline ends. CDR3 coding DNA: TGTGCCAGCAGCTTTCAGGGATCGGGTGGCTACACCTTC. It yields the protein CASSFQGSGGYTF.

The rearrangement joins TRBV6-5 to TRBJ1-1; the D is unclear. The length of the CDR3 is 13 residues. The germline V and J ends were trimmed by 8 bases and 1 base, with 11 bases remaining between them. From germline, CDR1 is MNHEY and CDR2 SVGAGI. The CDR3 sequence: CASREGANTEAFF. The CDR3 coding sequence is TGTGCCAGCCGTGAGGGAGCGAACACTGAAGCTTTCTTT.

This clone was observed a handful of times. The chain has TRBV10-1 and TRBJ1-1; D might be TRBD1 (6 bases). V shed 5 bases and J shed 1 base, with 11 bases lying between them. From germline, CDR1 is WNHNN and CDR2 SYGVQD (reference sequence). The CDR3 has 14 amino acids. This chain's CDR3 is CASSRDTSNTEAFF. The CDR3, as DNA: TGCGCCAGCAGTCGGGACACCTCGAACACTGAAGCTTTCTTT.

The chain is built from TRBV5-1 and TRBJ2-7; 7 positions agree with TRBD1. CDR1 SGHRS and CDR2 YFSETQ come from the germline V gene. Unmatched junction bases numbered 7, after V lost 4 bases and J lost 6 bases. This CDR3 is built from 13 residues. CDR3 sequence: CASSPTGAGEQYF. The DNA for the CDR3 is TGCGCCAGCAGCCCCACAGGGGCCGGCGAGCAGTACTTC.

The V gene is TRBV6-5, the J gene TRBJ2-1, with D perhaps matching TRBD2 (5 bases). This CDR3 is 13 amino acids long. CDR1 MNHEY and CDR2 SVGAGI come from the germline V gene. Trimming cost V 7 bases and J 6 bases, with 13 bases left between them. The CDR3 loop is CASTLAGSNEQFF. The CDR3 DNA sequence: TGTGCCAGCACCCTAGCAGGTTCCAATGAGCAGTTCTTC.

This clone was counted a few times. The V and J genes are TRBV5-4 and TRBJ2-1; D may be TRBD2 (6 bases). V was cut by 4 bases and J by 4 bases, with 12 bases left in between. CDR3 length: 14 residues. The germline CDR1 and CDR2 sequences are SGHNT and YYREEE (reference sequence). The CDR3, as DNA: TGTGCCAGCAGCAACGGGGGACCATACAATGAGCAGTTCTTC. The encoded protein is CASSNGGPYNEQFF. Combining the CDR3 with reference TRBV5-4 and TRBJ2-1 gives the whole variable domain ETGVTQSPTHLIKTRGQQVTLRCSSQSGHNTVSWYQQALGQGPQFIFQYYREEENGRGNFPPRFSGLQFPNYSSELNVNALELDDSALYLCASSNGGPYNEQFFGPGTRLTVL.

Here the CDR3 reads CSVEVGTGTGELFF. The CDR3 DNA sequence: TGCAGCGTTGAAGTGGGGACAGGGACCGGGGAGCTGTTTTTT. The chain couples TRBV29-1 to TRBJ2-2, with 9 bases identical to TRBD1. The germline CDR1 and CDR2 sequences are SQVTM and ANQGSEA. V lost 1 base, J lost 5 bases, and 2 bases stayed unmatched. This CDR3 has 14 amino acids.

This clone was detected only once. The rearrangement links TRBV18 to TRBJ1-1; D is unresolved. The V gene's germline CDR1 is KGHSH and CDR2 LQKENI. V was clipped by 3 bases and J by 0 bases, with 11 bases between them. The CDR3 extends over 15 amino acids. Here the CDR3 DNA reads TGTGCCAGCTCACCCGAAGCTCTAATGAACACTGAAGCTTTCTTT. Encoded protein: CASSPEALMNTEAFF.

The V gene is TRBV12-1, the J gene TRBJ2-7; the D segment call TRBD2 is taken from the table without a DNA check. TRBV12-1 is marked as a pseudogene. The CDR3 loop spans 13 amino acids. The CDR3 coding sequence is TGTGCCAGCAGCTCTCCCGCGGTCTGCGAGCAGTACTTC. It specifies CASSSPAVCEQYF.

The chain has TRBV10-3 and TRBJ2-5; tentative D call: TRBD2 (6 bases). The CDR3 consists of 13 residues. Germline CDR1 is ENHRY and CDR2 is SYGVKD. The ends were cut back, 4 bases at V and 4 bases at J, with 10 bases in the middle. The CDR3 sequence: CAISAAEGETQYF. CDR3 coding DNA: TGTGCCATCAGTGCGGCGGAGGGAGAGACCCAGTACTTC.

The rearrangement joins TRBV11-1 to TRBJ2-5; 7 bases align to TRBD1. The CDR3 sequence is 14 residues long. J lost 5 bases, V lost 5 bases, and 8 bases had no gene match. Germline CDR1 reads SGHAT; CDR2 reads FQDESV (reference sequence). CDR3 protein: CASSIPGQMETQYF. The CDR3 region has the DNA TGTGCCAGCAGCATACCGGGACAGATGGAGACCCAGTACTTC.

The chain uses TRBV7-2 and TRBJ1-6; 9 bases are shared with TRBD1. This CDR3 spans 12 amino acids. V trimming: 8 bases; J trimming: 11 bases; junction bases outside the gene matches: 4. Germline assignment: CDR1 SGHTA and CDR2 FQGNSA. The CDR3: CASGQGTPPLHF. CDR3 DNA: TGTGCCAGCGGACAGGGGACGCCACCCCTCCACTTT.

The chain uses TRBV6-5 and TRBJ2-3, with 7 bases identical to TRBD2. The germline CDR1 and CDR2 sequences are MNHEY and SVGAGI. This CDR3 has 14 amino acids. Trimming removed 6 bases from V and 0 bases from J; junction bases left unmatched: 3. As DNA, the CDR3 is TGTGCCAGCAGCGAAGCGGGGAGCACAGATACGCAGTATTTT. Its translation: CASSEAGSTDTQYF.